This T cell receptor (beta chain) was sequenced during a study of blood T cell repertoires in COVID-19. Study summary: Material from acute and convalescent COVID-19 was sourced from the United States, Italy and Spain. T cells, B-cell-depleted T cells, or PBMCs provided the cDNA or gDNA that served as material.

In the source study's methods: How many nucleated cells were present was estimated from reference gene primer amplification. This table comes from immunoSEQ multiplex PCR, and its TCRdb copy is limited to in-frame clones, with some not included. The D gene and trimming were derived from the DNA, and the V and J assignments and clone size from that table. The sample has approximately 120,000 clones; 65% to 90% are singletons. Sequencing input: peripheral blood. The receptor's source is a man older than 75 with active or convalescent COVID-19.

CDR3 sequence (DNA): TGTGCCAGTAGGCATTGGGACAGGGAATATCAGGGGTTTCAGCCCCAGCATTTT. It specifies CASRHWDREYQGFQPQHF. The chain couples TRBV19 to TRBJ1-5, with 9 bases lining up with TRBD1. The CDR3 totals 18 residues. In germline, CDR1 is LNHDA, CDR2 SQIVND (reference sequence). The J segment lost 6 bases and the V segment lost 6 bases, leaving 18 bases of the junction unmatched.